Described below is a single T cell receptor beta chain sequence and its context. Its target is not known. PCR involved 60 Vbeta and 13 Jbeta primers. Profiling relied on immunoSEQ multiplex PCR, and the TCRdb table lists in-frame clones only, not all of them. The sample has approximately 130,000 clones, approximately 72% seen once. These data belong to a study of cytomegalovirus exposure and HLA in healthy donors. Study-wide points: What a later analysis showed was that several of the most significant clusters appeared linked to common viral pathogens. Later examination showed HLA-associated TCR beta chains had greater clonal expansion than equally common others.

This CDR3 is built from 15 residues. Unmatched junction bases numbered 1, after V lost 3 bases and J lost 1 base. Germline values: CDR1 SGDLS, CDR2 YYNGEE. The receptor comes from a human donor in good health. The specimen was PBMCs. The chain combines TRBV9 with TRBJ2-2, with 9 bases matching TRBD2. The CDR3 region has the DNA TGTGCCAGCAGCGGACTAGCGGTGAACACCGGGGAGCTGTTTTTT. Residues: CASSGLAVNTGELFF.